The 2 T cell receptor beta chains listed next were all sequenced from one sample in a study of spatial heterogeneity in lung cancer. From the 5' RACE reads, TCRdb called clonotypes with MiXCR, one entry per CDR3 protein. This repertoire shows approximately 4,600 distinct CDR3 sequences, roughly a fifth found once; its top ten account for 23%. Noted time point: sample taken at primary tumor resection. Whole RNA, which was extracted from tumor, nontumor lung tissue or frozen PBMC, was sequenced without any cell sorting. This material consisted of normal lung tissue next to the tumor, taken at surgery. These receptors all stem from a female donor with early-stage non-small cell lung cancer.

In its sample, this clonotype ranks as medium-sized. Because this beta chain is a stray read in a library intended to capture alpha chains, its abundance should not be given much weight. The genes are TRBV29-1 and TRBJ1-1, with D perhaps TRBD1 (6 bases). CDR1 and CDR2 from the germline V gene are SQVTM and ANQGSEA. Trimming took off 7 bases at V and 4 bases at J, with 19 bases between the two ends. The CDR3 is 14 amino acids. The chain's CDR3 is CSAQGGGWGTEAFF. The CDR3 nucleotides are TGCAGCGCCCAAGGGGGGGGCTGGGGCACTGAAGCTTTCTTT.

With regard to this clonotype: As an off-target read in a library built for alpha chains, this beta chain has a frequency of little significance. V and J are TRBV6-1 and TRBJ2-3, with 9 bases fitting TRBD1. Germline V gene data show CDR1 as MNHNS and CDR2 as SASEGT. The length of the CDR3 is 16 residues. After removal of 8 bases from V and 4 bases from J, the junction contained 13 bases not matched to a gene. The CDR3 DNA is TGTGCCAGCTCAATCCGGGGACAGGGAGTCGCAGATACGCAGTATTTT. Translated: CASSIRGQGVADTQYF.